This T cell receptor (beta chain) was documented in a study of response to subunit inactivated influenza vaccine (dated by TCRdb to the late 2010s). Describing the broader study: Deep quantitative T cell receptor repertoire profiling was used in the study to track responses to a trivalent subunit inactivated influenza vaccine.

Library preparation used RT-PCR. The sequencer listed for this sample is Illumina HiSeq 2500. In-frame beta chains were kept once TCRdb had trimmed the public reads at Q25 with fastp and called clones with MiXCR. All rows with the same CDR3 protein become a single entry with the most common DNA and genes. The sample table contains approximately 490,000 distinct CDR3 sequences; only one count was recorded for approximately 7.8% of them. The ten largest clones represent roughly 13% of the sample. Trimmed from V: 7 bases; trimmed from J: 4 bases; junction bases lacking a gene match: 7. CDR1 and CDR2, looked up from the germline V gene, are SGHRS and YFSETQ. Reading from cysteine to phenylalanine, the CDR3 counts 14 amino acids. Only the CDR3 part of the read is kept: 42 bases, read in frame from the first base. This clonotype was seen ten or more times. No antigen is known for it. Qualities for individual bases were not recorded, and no much larger clone is one base off.

Study-wide conclusions, independent of this receptor: According to the authors, only a limited number of new T cells may be recruited by each seasonal influenza vaccination.

The sample was PBMCs from blood, taken roughly 24 months after vaccination. This clonotype originated in a man aged 45-69 years who received an inactivated influenza vaccine. Donor details come from another sample of the same person, matched by shared clones. The rearrangement joined TRBV5-1 to TRBJ2-3, with TRBD2 matching 9 junction bases. CDR3 loop: CASSRGGWADTQYF. The DNA reads TGCGCCAGCTCGCGGGGGGGCTGGGCAGATACGCAGTATTTT.